A selection of T cell receptor beta chains follows, all from one sample in a study of T cells in Graves' hyperthyroidism and ophthalmopathy. From the multiplex PCR reads, TCRdb called clonotypes with MiXCR, one entry per CDR3 protein. The sample has about 610,000 distinct CDR3 sequences; roughly 15% are singletons. The sequenced sample was blood. The receptors were gathered from a woman in her thirties or forties with Graves' ophthalmopathy. Both conserved end residues are part of each CDR3. A D gene is named only where the DNA matches it firmly. Size is stated for part of the rows, as once, few or many counts, or as a class when the clone is expanded.

J gene	V gene	clone size	D gene	CDR3 protein	CDR3 DNA
TRBJ1-2	TRBV4-2	.	.	CASSLKGDYGYTF	TGTGCCAGCAGCCTGAAAGGGGACTATGGCTACACCTTC
TRBJ2-7	TRBV6-1	few	TRBD1	CASRRTGRLSSYEQYF	TGTGCCAGCAGACGGACAGGGAGACTCTCCTCCTACGAGCAGTACTTC
TRBJ2-1	TRBV11-2	.	TRBD2	CASSLLKSGSFDEQFF	TGTGCCAGCAGCTTGTTAAAAAGCGGGAGTTTCGATGAGCAGTTCTTC
TRBJ2-7	TRBV10-2	.	TRBD1	CASMTRGTGHYEQYF	TGCGCCAGCATGACGAGGGGGACAGGGCACTACGAGCAGTACTTC
TRBJ2-1	TRBV6-1	few	.	CASSEASVFF	TGTGCCAGCAGTGAAGCGTCAGTGTTCTTC
TRBJ2-1	TRBV11-2	many	.	CASSLMGGSSYNEQFF	TGTGCCAGCAGCTTAATGGGGGGAAGCTCCTACAATGAGCAGTTCTTC
TRBJ2-7	TRBV28	.	.	CASSPIRLSGPDRTVQYEQYF	TGTGCCAGCAGTCCAATAAGGTTGTCGGGGCCTGATAGGACAGTCCAATACGAGCAGTACTTC
TRBJ2-1	TRBV20-1	.	.	CSASRTRGMDWEQFF	TGCAGTGCTAGCCGCACCAGGGGAATGGATTGGGAGCAGTTCTTC
TRBJ2-7	TRBV6-1	many	TRBD2	CASSESGGPSEQYF	TGTGCCAGCAGTGAAAGCGGGGGGCCCAGCGAGCAGTACTTC
TRBJ2-1	TRBV7-9	many	TRBD2	CASSLERGGLNEQFF	TGTGCCAGCAGCTTAGAGCGGGGGGGCCTCAATGAGCAGTTCTTC
TRBJ1-5	TRBV27	few	.	CASGTYNQPQHF	TGTGCCAGCGGTACTTACAATCAGCCCCAGCATTTT
TRBJ2-1	TRBV7-8	many	TRBD1	CACLSRTGHYNEQFF	TGTGCCTGCCTGAGCCGGACAGGCCACTACAATGAGCAGTTCTTC
TRBJ2-4	TRBV11-3	few	TRBD1	CASSLGTGKDIQYF	TGTGCCAGCAGCTTAGGGACAGGGAAAGACATTCAGTACTTC
TRBJ2-3	TRBV28	many	TRBD1	CASSSPGQDPDTQYF	TGTGCCAGCAGTTCCCCGGGACAGGATCCAGATACGCAGTATTTT
TRBJ1-4	TRBV15	.	.	CATSRDDRGTNEKLFF	TGTGCCACCAGCAGAGATGACCGGGGGACTAATGAAAAACTGTTTTTT
TRBJ1-5	TRBV28	.	.	CASWAHGGNQPQHF	TGTGCCAGCTGGGCGCACGGCGGCAATCAGCCCCAGCATTTT
TRBJ2-3	TRBV11-2	many	.	CASSLGMAGWTDTQYF	TGTGCCAGCAGCTTAGGGATGGCGGGGTGGACAGATACGCAGTATTTT
TRBJ1-4	TRBV9	.	.	CASSAGPAGVEKLFF	TGTGCCAGCAGCGCGGGTCCCGCCGGAGTAGAAAAACTGTTTTTT
TRBJ1-1	TRBV18	many	TRBD1	CASSPRTGENTEAFF	TGTGCCAGCTCACCTCGGACAGGAGAGAACACTGAAGCTTTCTTT
TRBJ2-1	TRBV6-4	.	.	CASSQDSDNEQFF	TGTGCCAGCAGCCAAGACTCGGACAATGAGCAGTTCTTC
TRBJ1-2	TRBV20-1	many	.	CSARRGDGYGYTF	TGCAGTGCTAGGCGGGGGGACGGGTATGGCTACACCTTC
TRBJ2-4	TRBV14	.	.	CAGRRGGDWENIQYF	TGTGCCGGACGGAGGGGGGGGGACTGGGAAAACATTCAGTACTTC
TRBJ2-2	TRBV12-5	many	TRBD1	CASGPSSGGRRTGELFF	TGTGCTAGTGGCCCCTCCTCAGGGGGCCGGAGGACCGGGGAGCTGTTTTTT
TRBJ1-6	TRBV12-3/TRBV12-4	.	.	CASSTQGYRSSYNSPLHF	TGTGCCAGCAGCACCCAGGGGTACAGGAGCTCCTATAATTCACCCCTCCACTTT
TRBJ2-1	TRBV4-1	few	.	CASSRTEHYNEQFF	TGCGCCAGCAGCCGGACAGAGCACTACAATGAGCAGTTCTTC
TRBJ1-6	TRBV18	once	.	CASSSGRVESPLHF	TGTGCCAGCTCATCGGGTAGGGTCGAATCACCCCTCCACTTT